This TCR beta chain derives from a study of blood T cell repertoires in COVID-19. The CDR3 runs 14 residues. Germline loops: CDR1 MGHDK, CDR2 SYGVNS. V was cut by 4 bases and J by 0 bases, with 7 bases left in between. In the original workflow: How many nucleated cells were present was estimated from reference gene primer amplification. Assay used: immunoSEQ multiplex PCR; TCRdb lists only in-frame clones, some missing. V and J calls plus clone size are reproduced from that table; the DNA served to infer D and trimming. The table includes under 150,000 clones, 84% detected once. The specimen sequenced was PBMCs or T cells enriched from blood (not recorded which). V is TRBV25-1 and J is TRBJ2-1; the D is unclear. This clonotype was obtained from a man aged 50 to 60 in a cohort exposed to, infected with or recovered from COVID-19 (not recorded which). CDR3 in DNA: TGTGCCAGCAGTGCCGGTTCCTCCTACAATGAGCAGTTCTTC. Protein product: CASSAGSSYNEQFF.